This TCR beta chain was captured in a study of blood T cell repertoires in COVID-19. At the level of the study: PBMCs, B-cell-depleted T cells, or T cells provided the cDNA or gDNA that made up the material.

TCRdb's table, derived via immunoSEQ multiplex PCR, lists solely in-frame clones and lacks some. The table shows some 260,000 clones, with 85% to 90% occurring only once. The germline CDR1 and CDR2 sequences are KGHSH and LQKENI. Deletions cut 6 bases from V and 0 bases from J, with 11 bases between. The CDR3 totals 14 residues. The sequenced sample was PBMCs or T cells enriched from blood (not recorded which). The chain uses TRBV18 and TRBJ1-1; D call uncertain. This receptor was taken from a man in his forties who had recovered from COVID-19. CDR3 bases: TGTGCCAGCTCCAGCGAACTAATGAACACTGAAGCTTTCTTT. It yields the protein CASSSELMNTEAFF. Complete variable domain (other parts from reference TRBV18 and TRBJ1-1): NAGVMQNPRHLVRRRGQEARLRCSPMKGHSHVYWYRQLPEEGLKFMVYLQKENIIDESGMPKERFSAEFPKEGPSILRIQQVVRGDSAAYFCASSSELMNTEAFFGQGTRLTVV.